This T cell receptor (beta chain) emerged from a study of blood T cell repertoires in COVID-19. About the study: Some COVID-19 samples were acute and others convalescent; all came from the United States, Italy and Spain. Nucleic acid was either cDNA or gDNA, and it came from T cells, B-cell-depleted T cells, or PBMCs.

The repertoire was sequenced with immunoSEQ multiplex PCR; TCRdb's copy has only in-frame clones and lacks some. The sample consists of about 160,000 clones, about 85% of them appearing once. Adults between roughly 18 and 89 years of age took part from under 30 US areas. Which cohort a participant joined came from the clinical history participants gave. The sequencing sample was made of PBMCs or T cells enriched from blood (not recorded which). This receptor was obtained from a woman in her forties or fifties who had recovered from COVID-19.

DNA for the CDR3: TGTGCCAGCAAAGTCGGCCTAGCGGGTCGGGAGCAGTTCTTC. Encoded protein: CASKVGLAGREQFF. The V gene is TRBV6-5, the J gene TRBJ2-1, with 8 bases lining up with TRBD2. CDR1 and CDR2 (germline): MNHEY, SVGAGI. This CDR3 contains 14 residues. V shed 7 bases and J 10 bases; nucleotides not matched to a gene: 12.